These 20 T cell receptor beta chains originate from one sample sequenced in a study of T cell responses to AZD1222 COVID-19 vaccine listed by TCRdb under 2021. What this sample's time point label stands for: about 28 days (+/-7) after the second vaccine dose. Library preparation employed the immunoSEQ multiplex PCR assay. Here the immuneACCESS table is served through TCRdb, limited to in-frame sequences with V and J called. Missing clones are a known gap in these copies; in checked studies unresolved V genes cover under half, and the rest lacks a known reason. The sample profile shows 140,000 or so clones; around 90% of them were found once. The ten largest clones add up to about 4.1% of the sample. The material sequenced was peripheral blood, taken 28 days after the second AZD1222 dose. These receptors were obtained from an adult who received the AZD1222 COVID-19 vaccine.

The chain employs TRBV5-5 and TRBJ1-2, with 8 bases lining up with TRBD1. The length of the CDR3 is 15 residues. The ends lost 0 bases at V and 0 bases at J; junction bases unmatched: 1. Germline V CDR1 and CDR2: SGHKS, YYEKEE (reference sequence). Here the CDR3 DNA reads TGTGCCAGCAGCTTGGAGGACAGGGCTAACTATGGCTACACCTTC. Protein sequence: CASSLEDRANYGYTF. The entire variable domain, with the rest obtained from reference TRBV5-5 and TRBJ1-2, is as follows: DAGVTQSPTHLIKTRGQQVTLRCSPISGHKSVSWYQQVLGQGPQFIFQYYEKEERGRGNFPDRFSARQFPNYSSELNVNALLLGDSALYLCASSLEDRANYGYTFGSGTRLTVV.

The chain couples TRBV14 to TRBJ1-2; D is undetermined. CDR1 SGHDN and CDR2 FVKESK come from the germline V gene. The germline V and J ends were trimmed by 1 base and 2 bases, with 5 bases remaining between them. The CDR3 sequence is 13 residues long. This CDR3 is CASSQGQNYGYTF. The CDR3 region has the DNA TGTGCCAGCAGCCAAGGCCAGAACTATGGCTACACCTTC.

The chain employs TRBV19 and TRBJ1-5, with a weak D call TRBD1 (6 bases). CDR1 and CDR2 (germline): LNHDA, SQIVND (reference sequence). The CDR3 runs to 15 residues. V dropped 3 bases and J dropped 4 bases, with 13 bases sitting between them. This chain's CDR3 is CASSIIRGGNQPQHF. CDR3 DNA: TGTGCCAGTAGTATTATAAGGGGGGGTAATCAGCCCCAGCATTTT.

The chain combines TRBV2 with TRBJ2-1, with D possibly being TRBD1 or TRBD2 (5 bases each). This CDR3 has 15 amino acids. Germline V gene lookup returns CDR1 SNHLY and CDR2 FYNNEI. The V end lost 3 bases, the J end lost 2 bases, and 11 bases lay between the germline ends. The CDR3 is CASSEGRATYNEQFF. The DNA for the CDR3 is TGTGCCAGCAGTGAGGGGCGGGCCACCTACAATGAGCAGTTCTTC. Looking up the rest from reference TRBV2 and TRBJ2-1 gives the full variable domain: EPEVTQTPSHQVTQMGQEVILRCVPISNHLYFYWYRQILGQKVEFLVSFYNNEISEKSEIFDDQFSVERPDGSNFTLKIRSTKLEDSAMYFCASSEGRATYNEQFFGPGTRLTVL.

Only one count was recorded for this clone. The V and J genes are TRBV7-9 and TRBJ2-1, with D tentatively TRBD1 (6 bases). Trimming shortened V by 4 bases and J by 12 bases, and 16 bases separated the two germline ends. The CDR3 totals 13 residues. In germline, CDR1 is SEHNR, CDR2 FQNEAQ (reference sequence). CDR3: CASSSSGVYGQFF. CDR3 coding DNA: TGTGCCAGCAGCTCCTCAGGGGTCTACGGGCAGTTCTTC.

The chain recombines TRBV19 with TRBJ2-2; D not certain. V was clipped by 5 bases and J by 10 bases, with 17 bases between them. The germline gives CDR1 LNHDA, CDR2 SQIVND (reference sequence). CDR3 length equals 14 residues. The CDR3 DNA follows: TGTGCCAGTAGTTCGAGCCTCCTTATCCCGGAGCTGTTTTTT. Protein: CASSSSLLIPELFF.

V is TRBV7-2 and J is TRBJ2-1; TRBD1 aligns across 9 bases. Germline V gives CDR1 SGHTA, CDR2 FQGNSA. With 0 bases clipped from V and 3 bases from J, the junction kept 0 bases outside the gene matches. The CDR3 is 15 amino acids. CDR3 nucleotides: TGTGCCAGCAGCTTAGCGGACAGGGGCTACAATGAGCAGTTCTTC. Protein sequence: CASSLADRGYNEQFF.

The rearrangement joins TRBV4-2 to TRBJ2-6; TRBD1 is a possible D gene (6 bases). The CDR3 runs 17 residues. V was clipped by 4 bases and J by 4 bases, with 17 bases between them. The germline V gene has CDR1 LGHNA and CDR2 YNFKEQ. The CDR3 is CASSLLTRGRGANVLTF. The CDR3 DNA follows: TGTGCCAGCAGCCTTCTTACCAGGGGAAGAGGGGCCAACGTCCTGACTTTC.

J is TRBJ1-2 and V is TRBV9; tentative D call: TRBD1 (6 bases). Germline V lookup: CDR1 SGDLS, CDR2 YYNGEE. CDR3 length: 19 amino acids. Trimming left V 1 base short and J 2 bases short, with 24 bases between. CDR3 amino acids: CASSVSIGTTGMANYGYTF. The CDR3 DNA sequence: TGTGCCAGCAGCGTAAGTATAGGCACTACAGGGATGGCGAACTATGGCTACACCTTC.

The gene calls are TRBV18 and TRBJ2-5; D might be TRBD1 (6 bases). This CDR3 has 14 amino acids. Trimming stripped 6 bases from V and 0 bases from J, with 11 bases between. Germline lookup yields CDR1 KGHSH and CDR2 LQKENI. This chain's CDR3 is CASSLWDNQETQYF. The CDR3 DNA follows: TGTGCCAGCTCCCTTTGGGACAACCAAGAGACCCAGTACTTC.

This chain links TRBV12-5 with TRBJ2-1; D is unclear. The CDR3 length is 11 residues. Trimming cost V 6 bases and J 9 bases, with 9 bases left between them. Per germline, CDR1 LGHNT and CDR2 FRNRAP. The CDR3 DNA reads TGTGCTAGTGGCACCCCGGGTGAGCAGTTCTTC. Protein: CASGTPGEQFF.

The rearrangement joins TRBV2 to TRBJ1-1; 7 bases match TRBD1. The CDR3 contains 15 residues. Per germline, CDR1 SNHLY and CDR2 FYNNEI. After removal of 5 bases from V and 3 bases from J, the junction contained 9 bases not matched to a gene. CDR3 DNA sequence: TGTGCCAGCAGTCGTCTTAGGGGGCGCGACACTGAAGCTTTCTTT. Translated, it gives CASSRLRGRDTEAFF.

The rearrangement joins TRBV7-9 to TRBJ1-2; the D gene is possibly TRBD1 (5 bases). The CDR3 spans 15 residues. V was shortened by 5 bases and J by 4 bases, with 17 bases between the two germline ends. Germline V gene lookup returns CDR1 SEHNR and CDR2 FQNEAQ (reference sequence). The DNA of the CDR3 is TGTGCCAGCAGCACACAGGAATTATCCGTCTATGGCTACACCTTC. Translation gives CASSTQELSVYGYTF.

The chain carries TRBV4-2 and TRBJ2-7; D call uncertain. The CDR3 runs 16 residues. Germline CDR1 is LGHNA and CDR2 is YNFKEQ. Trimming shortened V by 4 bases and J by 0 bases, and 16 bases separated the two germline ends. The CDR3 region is CASSPFIGQSSYEQYF. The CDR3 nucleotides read TGTGCCAGCAGCCCTTTTATTGGGCAGAGCTCCTACGAGCAGTACTTC.

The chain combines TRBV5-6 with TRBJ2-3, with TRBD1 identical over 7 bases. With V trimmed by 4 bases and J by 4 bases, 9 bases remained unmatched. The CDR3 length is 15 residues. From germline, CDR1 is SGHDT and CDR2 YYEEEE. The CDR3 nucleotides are TGTGCCAGCAGCGACCGACAGGGTGTCGCAGATACGCAGTATTTT. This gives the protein CASSDRQGVADTQYF.

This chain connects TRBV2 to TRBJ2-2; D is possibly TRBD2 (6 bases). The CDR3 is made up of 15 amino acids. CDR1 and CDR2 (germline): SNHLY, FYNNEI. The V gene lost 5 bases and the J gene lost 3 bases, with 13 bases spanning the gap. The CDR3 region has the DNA TGTGCCAGCAGTTATGGGACGGGGGACACCGGGGAGCTGTTTTTT. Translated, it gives CASSYGTGDTGELFF.

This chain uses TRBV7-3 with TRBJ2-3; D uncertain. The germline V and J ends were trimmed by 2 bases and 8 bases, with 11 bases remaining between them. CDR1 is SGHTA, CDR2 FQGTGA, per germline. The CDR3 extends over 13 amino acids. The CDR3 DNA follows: TGTGCCAGCAGCTTAGCCTCCGTAGGTACGCAGTATTTT. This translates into CASSLASVGTQYF.

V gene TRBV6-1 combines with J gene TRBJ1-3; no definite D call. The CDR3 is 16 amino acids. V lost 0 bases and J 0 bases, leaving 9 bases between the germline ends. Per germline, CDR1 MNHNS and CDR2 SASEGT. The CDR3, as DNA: TGTGCCAGCAGTGAAGCGGACCCGAGCTCTGGAAACACCATATATTTT. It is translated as CASSEADPSSGNTIYF.

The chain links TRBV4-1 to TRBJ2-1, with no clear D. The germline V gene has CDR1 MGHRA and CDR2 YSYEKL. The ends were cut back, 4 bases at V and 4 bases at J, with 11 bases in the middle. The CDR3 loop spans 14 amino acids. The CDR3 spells CASSRELPYNEQFF. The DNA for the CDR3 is TGCGCCAGCAGCCGGGAACTGCCGTACAATGAGCAGTTCTTC.

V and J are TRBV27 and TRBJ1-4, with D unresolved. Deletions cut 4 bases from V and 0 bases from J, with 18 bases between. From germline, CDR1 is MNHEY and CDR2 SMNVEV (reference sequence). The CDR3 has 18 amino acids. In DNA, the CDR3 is TGTGCCAGCAGTTCCCTCCCGATGGGAGCCCCAACTAATGAAAAACTGTTTTTT. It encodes CASSSLPMGAPTNEKLFF. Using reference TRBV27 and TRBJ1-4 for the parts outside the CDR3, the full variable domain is EAQVTQNPRYLITVTGKKLTVTCSQNMNHEYMSWYRQDPGLGLRQIYYSMNVEVTDKGDVPEGYKVSRKEKRNFPLILESPSPNQTSLYFCASSSLPMGAPTNEKLFFGSGTQLSVL.